The 18 T cell receptor beta chains below come from one sample, sequenced in a study of blood T cell repertoires in COVID-19. This table comes from immunoSEQ multiplex PCR, and its TCRdb copy is limited to in-frame clones, with some not included. The data contain around 260,000 clones, about 89% of them singletons. The material sequenced was peripheral blood. These receptors originate from a man between 40 and 49 years old who had recovered from COVID-19.

This sequence joins TRBV21-1 and TRBJ2-1; TRBD1 was called by the table and not checked on the DNA. TRBV21-1 is recorded as a pseudogene. This CDR3 spans 16 amino acids. The CDR3 DNA reads as TGTGCCAGCAGCACCTACCCGGGGACAACCTACAATGAGCAGTTCTTC. Translated, it gives CASSTYPGTTYNEQFF.

The chain is built from TRBV6-5 and TRBJ2-7; the D gene is possibly TRBD1 (5 bases). Deletions cut 4 bases from V and 3 bases from J, with 19 bases between. This CDR3 comprises 16 residues. Germline CDR1 is MNHEY and CDR2 is SVGAGI. CDR3 amino acids: CASSSRGKPQGYEQYF. In DNA, the CDR3 is TGTGCCAGCAGTTCTAGGGGAAAGCCACAAGGCTACGAGCAGTACTTC.

This chain links TRBV19 with TRBJ2-1; 9 bases fit TRBD1. After removal of 4 bases from V and 14 bases from J, the junction contained 3 bases not matched to a gene. Germline V lookup: CDR1 LNHDA, CDR2 SQIVND (reference sequence). CDR3 length: 11 residues. CDR3 nucleotides: TGTGCCAGTAGTACTGGACAGGGGAAGTTCTTC. Amino acid sequence: CASSTGQGKFF.

This chain connects TRBV7-6 to TRBJ1-1; D unresolved. The V and J ends lost 1 base and 1 base respectively, with 10 bases between them. The CDR3 is 15 residues long. Germline loops: CDR1 SGHVS, CDR2 FNYEAQ. CDR3 DNA: TGTGCCAGCAGCTTAGTTTCAGGATCGAACACTGAAGCTTTCTTT. Translating gives CASSLVSGSNTEAFF.

This chain uses TRBV19 with TRBJ2-7; tentatively, D is TRBD1 (6 bases). The CDR3 contains 11 residues. V gave up 5 bases and J gave up 4 bases, with 6 bases separating them. Germline-derived CDR1 and CDR2 are LNHDA and SQIVND (reference sequence). The CDR3 loop reads CASSDRYEQYF. For the CDR3, the DNA is TGTGCCAGTAGTGACAGGTACGAGCAGTACTTC.

This clone has more than one count but fewer than ten. This rearrangement joins TRBV19 to TRBJ1-4; 7 bases align to TRBD1. The germline gives CDR1 LNHDA, CDR2 SQIVND (reference sequence). Trimming removed 2 bases from V and 11 bases from J; junction bases left unmatched: 14. The CDR3 is 16 residues long. The chain's CDR3 is CASSIPHPTGIGKLFF. In DNA form, the CDR3 reads TGTGCCAGTAGTATACCCCACCCGACAGGGATTGGGAAACTGTTTTTT.

The genes are TRBV5-6 and TRBJ2-7, with D perhaps TRBD1 (5 bases). The CDR3 contains 14 residues. V lost 6 bases and J lost 1, with 14 bases in between. The V gene's germline CDR1 is SGHDT and CDR2 YYEEEE. This CDR3 is CASTPWGGSYEQYF. For the CDR3, the DNA is TGTGCCAGCACCCCTTGGGGCGGATCCTACGAGCAGTACTTC.

The J gene is TRBJ2-7, the V gene TRBV7-2, with D tentatively TRBD2 (6 bases). The ends were cut back, 5 bases at V and 4 bases at J, with 15 bases in the middle. Germline CDR1 is SGHTA and CDR2 is FQGNSA. This CDR3 region has 14 residues. CDR3 region: CASSLAPGEYEQYF. The CDR3 DNA is TGTGCCAGCAGCCTCGCCCCGGGGGAATACGAGCAGTACTTC.

This clone was seen only once. The rearrangement links TRBV18 to TRBJ2-7, with TRBD1 as a possible D gene (6 bases). Germline CDR1 and CDR2: KGHSH and LQKENI. The germline V and J ends were trimmed by 4 bases and 0 bases, with 22 bases remaining between them. The CDR3 runs 18 residues. CDR3 protein: CASSLKAAGAYSSYEQYF. For the CDR3, the DNA is TGTGCCAGCTCACTTAAGGCTGCAGGGGCGTATAGCTCCTACGAGCAGTACTTC.

This chain links TRBV7-9 with TRBJ1-1, with D hard to call. Germline V lookup: CDR1 SEHNR, CDR2 FQNEAQ (reference sequence). V lost 5 bases to trimming and J lost 7 bases, with 11 bases between them. There are 12 residues in the CDR3. CDR3 protein: CASSRANDEAFF. In DNA form, the CDR3 reads TGTGCCAGCAGCCGAGCAAATGATGAAGCTTTCTTT.

This rearrangement joins TRBV7-3 to TRBJ2-3, with a tentative D call TRBD1 (5 bases). The V gene's germline CDR1 is SGHTA and CDR2 FQGTGA. There are 14 residues in the CDR3. The V and J ends lost 5 bases and 1 base respectively, with 10 bases between them. In DNA form, the CDR3 reads TGTGCCAGCAGCCTGGGGCGTCGCACAGATACGCAGTATTTT. It yields the protein CASSLGRRTDTQYF.

Only one count was recorded for this clone. This chain links TRBV7-2 with TRBJ2-5; possible D gene TRBD2, 6 bases. From germline, CDR1 is SGHTA and CDR2 FQGNSA. Trimming pared 5 bases from V and 5 bases from J, leaving 18 bases between. The length of the CDR3 is 15 residues. The CDR3 DNA is TGTGCCAGCAGCCCGCGGGACCTTGGGACGGAGACCCAGTACTTC. It is translated as CASSPRDLGTETQYF.

This chain uses TRBV9 with TRBJ1-1, with TRBD1 identical over 8 bases. J lost 0 bases, V lost 2 bases, and 6 bases had no gene match. The germline V gene encodes CDR1 SGDLS and CDR2 YYNGEE. The CDR3 spans 16 residues. The CDR3 DNA sequence: TGTGCCAGCAGCGTGGGGACAGGCTACATGAACACTGAAGCTTTCTTT. This sequence encodes CASSVGTGYMNTEAFF.

This clone has a single count. The V gene is TRBV6-2 or TRBV6-3, the J gene TRBJ2-5, with D possibly TRBD2 on 5 matching bases. The CDR3 extends over 15 amino acids. V lost 0 bases and J lost 5, with 13 bases in between. From germline, CDR1 is MNHEY and CDR2 SVGEGT. CDR3 bases: TGTGCCAGCAGTTACTCCTCGTGGAGGATGGAGACCCAGTACTTC. Translated: CASSYSSWRMETQYF.

The rearrangement links TRBV12-3 or TRBV12-4 to TRBJ1-2; D is ambiguous. V dropped 5 bases and J dropped 3 bases, with 10 bases sitting between them. This CDR3 region has 13 residues. This chain's CDR3 is CASSQDIHYGYTF. CDR3 sequence (DNA): TGTGCCAGCAGTCAAGACATCCACTATGGCTACACCTTC.

The chain recombines TRBV18 with TRBJ1-4, with a tentative D call TRBD1 (6 bases). Germline CDR1 is KGHSH and CDR2 is LQKENI. The V and J ends lost 5 bases and 6 bases respectively, with 13 bases between them. The CDR3 has 14 amino acids. The CDR3, as DNA: TGTGCCAGCTCAGTCCGGGACAAACATGAAAAACTGTTTTTT. Protein product: CASSVRDKHEKLFF. The whole variable domain, filled in from reference TRBV18 and TRBJ1-4, reads NAGVMQNPRHLVRRRGQEARLRCSPMKGHSHVYWYRQLPEEGLKFMVYLQKENIIDESGMPKERFSAEFPKEGPSILRIQQVVRGDSAAYFCASSVRDKHEKLFFGSGTQLSVL.

This chain links TRBV30 with TRBJ2-7, with D possibly TRBD2 on 5 matching bases. The CDR3 is made up of 15 amino acids. Trimming shortened V by 4 bases and J by 0 bases, and 16 bases separated the two germline ends. Germline V gives CDR1 GTSNPN, CDR2 SVGIG (reference sequence). CDR3 nucleotides: TGTGCCTGGACTAGAGGAGGAGGCAGCTCCTACGAGCAGTACTTC. Encoded protein: CAWTRGGGSSYEQYF. Full variable domain (rest looked up from reference TRBV30 and TRBJ2-7): SQTIHQWPATLVQPVGSPLSLECTVEGTSNPNLYWYRQAAGRGLQLLFYSVGIGQISSEVPQNLSASRPQDRQFILSSKKLLLSDSGFYLCAWTRGGGSSYEQYFGPGTRLTVT.

This clone was detected only once. V gene TRBV12-3 or TRBV12-4 combines with J gene TRBJ1-6; D gene ambiguous. The CDR3 contains 13 residues. V lost 2 bases and J lost 8, with 7 bases in between. The CDR3 DNA reads as TGTGCCAGCAGTTTAACGGGGTATTCACCCCTCCACTTT. Translated, it gives CASSLTGYSPLHF.